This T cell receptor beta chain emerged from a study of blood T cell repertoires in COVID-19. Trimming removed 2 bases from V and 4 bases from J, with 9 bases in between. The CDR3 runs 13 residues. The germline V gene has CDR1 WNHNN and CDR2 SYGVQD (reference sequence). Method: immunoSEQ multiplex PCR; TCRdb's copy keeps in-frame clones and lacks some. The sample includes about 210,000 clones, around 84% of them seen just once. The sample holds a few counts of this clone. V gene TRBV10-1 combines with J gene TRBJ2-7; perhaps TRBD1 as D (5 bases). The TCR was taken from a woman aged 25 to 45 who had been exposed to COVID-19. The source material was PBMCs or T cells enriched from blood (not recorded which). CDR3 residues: CASSEQGRYEQYF. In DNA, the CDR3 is TGCGCCAGCAGTGAGCAGGGTAGATACGAGCAGTACTTC.